The rows below give T cell receptor beta chains drawn from one sample of a study of control samples from healthy donors and cancer patients. TCRdb keeps only in-frame clones here, not all; method: immunoSEQ multiplex PCR. In the table there are some 140,000 clones, about nine tenths of which are singletons. The sequenced sample was blood. The receptors stem from a man between 25 and 39 years old in good health. CDR3s include the opening cysteine and the closing phenylalanine or tryptophan. A D gene is named only where the DNA matches it firmly. Clone size is shown for a subset of rows, as once, few, many or a class of expanded clone.

>TRBJ1-2|-|-|TRBV11-2
TGTGCCAGCAGCTTAGTTCGACAATTAGGCTACACCTTC
CASSLVRQLGYTF
>TRBJ2-3|-|-|TRBV7-9
TGTGCCAGCAGCTTAGTCCTCCCGGATACGCAGTATTTT
CASSLVLPDTQYF
>TRBJ2-1|-|-|TRBV28
TGTGCCAGCAGTACCCTCGGGGCCAAGTACAATGAGCAGTTCTTC
CASSTLGAKYNEQFF
>TRBJ2-2|-|TRBD1|TRBV6-5
TGTGCCAGCAAGTTCGGGACAGCTCGGACCGGGGAGCTGTTTTTT
CASKFGTARTGELFF
>TRBJ2-7|-|-|TRBV28
TGTGCCAGCAGCCTCCGGGACGCTCGCCTTTCCTCCTACGAGCAGTACTTC
CASSLRDARLSSYEQYF
>TRBJ1-4|-|TRBD1|TRBV5-1
TGCGCCAGCAGCTCCAGTACAGGGGGCGGATATGAAAAACTGTTTTTT
CASSSSTGGGYEKLFF
>TRBJ1-1|-|-|TRBV6-4
TGTGCCAGCAGTGACAAGGAGAACACTGAAGCTTTCTTT
CASSDKENTEAFF
>TRBJ2-1|-|-|TRBV7-3
TGTGCCAGCAGCTTAGGGGAAGGCGAGCAGTTCTTC
CASSLGEGEQFF
>TRBJ1-1|-|-|TRBV3-1/TRBV3-2
TGTGCCAGCAGCCAGGCCGGCAGGACAAGCCTACTAGAAGCTTTCTTT
CASSQAGRTSLLEAFF
>TRBJ2-7|-|-|TRBV5-6
TGTGCCAGCAGCTCCAACTTCTACGAGCAGTACTTC
CASSSNFYEQYF
>TRBJ2-2|-|-|TRBV7-9
TGTGCCAGCAGCTCCGCTCCGGACACCGGGGAGCTGTTTTTT
CASSSAPDTGELFF
>TRBJ1-2|-|TRBD1|TRBV4-1
TGCGCCAGCAGCACCGAGGACAGGGCGGGCTATGGCTACACCTTC
CASSTEDRAGYGYTF
>TRBJ2-4|-|-|TRBV27
TGTGCCAGCAGCAAGACAGGGAGGGTTGACATTCAGTACTTC
CASSKTGRVDIQYF
>TRBJ2-1|-|TRBD2|TRBV7-9
TGTGCCAGCAGCTTAATTGGCGGGAGGGTTACGAATGAGCAGTTCTTC
CASSLIGGRVTNEQFF
>TRBJ1-4|-|-|TRBV5-4
TGTGCCAGCAGTAAGAGGACAGAAAGCGAAAAACTGTTTTTT
CASSKRTESEKLFF
>TRBJ2-3|-|TRBD1|TRBV5-5
TGTGCCAGCAGCGACCGGGACAGGGGTTCGGATACGCAGTATTTT
CASSDRDRGSDTQYF
>TRBJ1-6|-|-|TRBV6-2/TRBV6-3
TGTGCCAGCAGCAACCGTCCCGAGCGGGGTAATGGCTATAATTCACCCCTCCACTTT
CASSNRPERGNGYNSPLHF
>TRBJ2-7|once|TRBD2|TRBV10-3
TGTGCCATCAGTACTAGCGGGACCTCCTACGAGCAGTACTTC
CAISTSGTSYEQYF
>TRBJ2-5|-|-|TRBV7-8
TGTGCCAGTAGTCATCAAAGGCGGGTCATGTTCCGATACGAGACCCAGTACTTC
CASSHQRRVMFRYETQYF
>TRBJ2-1|-|TRBD2|TRBV6-2/TRBV6-3
TGTGCCAGCAGCTTGGGACTAGCACTCTACAATGAGCAGTTCTTC
CASSLGLALYNEQFF
>TRBJ1-5|-|-|TRBV30
TGTGCCTGGGCCGAAGGGAGTAATCAGCCCCAGCATTTT
CAWAEGSNQPQHF
>TRBJ1-2|-|TRBD1|TRBV7-9
TGTGCCAGCAGCCGGGACAGGGTCAAGTATGGCTACACCTTC
CASSRDRVKYGYTF
>TRBJ2-3|-|TRBD2|TRBV4-2
TGTGCCAGCAGTCCGACTAGCGGGAGTGCAGATACGCAGTATTTT
CASSPTSGSADTQYF
>TRBJ1-1|-|-|TRBV3-1/TRBV3-2
TGTGCCAGCAGCCAAGACGAGAGGGGTCTGTTGACTGAAGCTTTCTTT
CASSQDERGLLTEAFF
>TRBJ2-7|-|TRBD2|TRBV11-2
TGTGCCAGCAGCTTAAGGCTAGCGGGCTCCTACGAGCAGTACTTC
CASSLRLAGSYEQYF
>TRBJ2-7|-|TRBD2|TRBV18
TGTGCCAGCTCACCCTTAGTTACCGATAGACTAGCGGAGCCCTACGAGCAGTACTTC
CASSPLVTDRLAEPYEQYF
>TRBJ1-5|-|-|TRBV6-1
TGTGCCAGCAGTGAAAAGGGAGAACAGCCCCAGCATTTT
CASSEKGEQPQHF
>TRBJ2-7|-|TRBD1|TRBV2
TGTGCCAGCAGTCCGGGACAGAGCTACGAGCAGTACTTC
CASSPGQSYEQYF
>TRBJ1-5|few|-|TRBV3-1/TRBV3-2
TGTGCCAGCAGCCAAGATCGGGGCCAGCCCCAGCATTTT
CASSQDRGQPQHF
>TRBJ1-2|-|-|TRBV16
TGTGCCAGCAGCCAATCCCGGGACTCTTCTGCATACGGCTACACCTTC
CASSQSRDSSAYGYTF
>TRBJ1-2|-|-|TRBV2
TGTGCCAGCAGCCCAGGGAGGGACTATGGCTACACCTTC
CASSPGRDYGYTF
>TRBJ2-5|-|-|TRBV10-3
TGTGCCATCAGTGATTTGGGGGCCCAGTACTTC
CAISDLGAQYF
>TRBJ2-2|-|TRBD2|TRBV7-8
TGTGCCAGCAGCAAATCGGGACTAGCGGGAGGATCGAACACCGGGGAGCTGTTTTTT
CASSKSGLAGGSNTGELFF
>TRBJ1-1|-|-|TRBV30
TGTGCCTGGAGGAACAGGGAGGGCACTGAAGCTTTCTTT
CAWRNREGTEAFF
>TRBJ2-1|-|-|TRBV9
TGTGCCAGCAGCCCAGTTGGGGCGATCCTTGCATCTTACAATGAGCAGTTCTTC
CASSPVGAILASYNEQFF